The clone carrying this T cell receptor (beta chain) was seen once. This specimen comes from a study of blood T cell repertoires in COVID-19. Overall study context: COVID-19 samples collected from the United States, Italy and Spain covered acute and convalescent phases.

CDR1 and CDR2 from the germline V gene are SGHRS and YFSETQ. The CDR3 extends over 14 amino acids. V lost 0 bases, J lost 1 base, and 6 bases lay in between. In the original analysis: Using reference gene primer amplification, nucleated cell counts were estimated. Here immunoSEQ multiplex PCR was the method, and the copy in TCRdb shows in-frame clones only, minus some. V and J calls and clone size are given by that table; D and trimming were obtained from the DNA. The sample shows some 87,000 clones, 81% of them seen only once. Sequenced sample: peripheral blood. The chain joins TRBV5-1 to TRBJ2-3, with D possibly being TRBD1 (5 bases). The TCR was taken from a man older than 75 with active or convalescent COVID-19. CDR3: CASSLGQRTDTQYF. DNA for the CDR3: TGCGCCAGCAGCTTGGGACAGCGCACAGATACGCAGTATTTT.